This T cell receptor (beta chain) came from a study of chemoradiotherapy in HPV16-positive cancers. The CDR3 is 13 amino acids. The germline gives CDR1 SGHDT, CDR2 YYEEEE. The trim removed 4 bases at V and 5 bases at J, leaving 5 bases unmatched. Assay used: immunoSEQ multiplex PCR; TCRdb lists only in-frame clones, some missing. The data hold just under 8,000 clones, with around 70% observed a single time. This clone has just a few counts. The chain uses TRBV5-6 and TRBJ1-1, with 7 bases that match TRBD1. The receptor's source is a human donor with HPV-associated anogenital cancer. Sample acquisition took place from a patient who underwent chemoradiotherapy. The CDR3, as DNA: TGTGCCAGCAGCCGACAGGGAATGACTGAAGCTTTCTTT. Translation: CASSRQGMTEAFF.